What follows is one TCR beta chain and its context. Antigen: not known. Investigators divided CD4+ cells into CD45RA+ naive and CD45RA-negative memory subsets. In the source study's methods: Junction-only immunoSEQ data arrived without quality scores, meaning filtering differed. TCRdb's copy holds only in-frame clones and misses some; the assay was immunoSEQ multiplex PCR. That table furnishes V, J and clone size, whereas the DNA furnished D and trimming. The sample has fewer than 200,000 clones, approximately 61% seen once. The CDR3 has 14 amino acids. V trimming: 3 bases; J trimming: 3 bases; junction bases outside the gene matches: 3. The V gene's germline CDR1 is SGDLS and CDR2 YYNGEE. This sample was taken from a study of shared clonotypes between healthy human individuals. Study at large: Per-donor plates numbered three CD4 naive, three CD4 memory, two CD8 naive and one CD8 memory.

Study-wide results and caveats: Sampling used blood alone; tissue repertoires probably differ.

This chain uses TRBV9 with TRBJ1-3; TRBD1 aligns across 7 bases. The receptor was derived from a man between 25 and 39 years old in good health. Sequenced: memory CD4+ T cells sorted from blood. The subset denotes: CD45RA-negative fraction. The CDR3 DNA sequence: TGTGCCAGCAGCGGAGGGGGCGTTGGAAACACCATATATTTT. Translated: CASSGGGVGNTIYF.